A single sample is the source of the 9 T cell receptor beta chains below, sequenced in a study of blood T cell repertoires in COVID-19. This table comes from immunoSEQ multiplex PCR, and its TCRdb copy is limited to in-frame clones, with some not included. This table holds around 300,000 clones, 70% to 90% found once. The sample taken for sequencing was peripheral blood. These receptors were taken from a woman between 45 and 65 years old with active or convalescent COVID-19.

The V call is TRBV6-2 or TRBV6-3, the J call TRBJ2-7; 10 bases line up with TRBD1. This CDR3 spans 15 amino acids. The V gene end was trimmed by 4 bases and the J gene end by 2 bases; junction bases not matched to a gene: 5. Germline V CDR1 and CDR2: MNHEY, SVGEGT. The CDR3 region has the DNA TGTGCCAGCAGTTTAGGACAGGGGGTTGCCTACGAGCAGTACTTC. It translates to CASSLGQGVAYEQYF.

The chain carries TRBV12-3 or TRBV12-4 and TRBJ2-5; 8 bases align to TRBD2. CDR3 length: 13 residues. With 5 bases clipped from V and 5 bases from J, the junction kept 4 bases outside the gene matches. CDR3 sequence: CASSLSGKETQYF. Written as DNA, the CDR3 is TGTGCCAGCAGTCTTAGCGGGAAGGAGACCCAGTACTTC.

The J gene is TRBJ1-1, the V gene TRBV3-1 (or the pseudogene TRBV3-2); weak D call: TRBD1 (6 bases). In germline, CDR1 is LGHDT, CDR2 YNNKEL (reference sequence). The V and J ends lost 2 bases and 4 bases respectively, with 20 bases between them. This CDR3 is built from 17 residues. This CDR3 reads CASSQSQNRVRGTEAFF. The CDR3 DNA is TGTGCCAGCAGCCAAAGTCAAAACAGGGTACGCGGCACTGAAGCTTTCTTT.

The V gene is TRBV4-1, the J gene TRBJ2-7; D gene uncertain. Trimming left V 1 base short and J 4 bases short, with 11 bases between. The CDR3 is 14 amino acids. CDR1 MGHRA and CDR2 YSYEKL come from the germline V gene. In DNA form, the CDR3 reads TGCGCCAGCAGCCAAGCTCCCGGCAGGTACGAGCAGTACTTC. Its protein is CASSQAPGRYEQYF.

The chain is built from TRBV14 and TRBJ2-7; 9 nucleotides align to TRBD2. Per the germline V gene, CDR1 is SGHDN and CDR2 is FVKESK. V lost 4 bases to trimming and J lost 6 bases; unmatched junction nucleotides: 10. The CDR3 has 15 residues. The CDR3 reads CASSPVAGVHPEQYF. In DNA form, the CDR3 reads TGTGCCAGCAGCCCCGTAGCGGGAGTACACCCCGAGCAGTACTTC.

The table lists this clone with a count of one. The chain employs TRBV9 and TRBJ2-7; the match to TRBD1 covers 7 bases. Germline V gene data show CDR1 as SGDLS and CDR2 as YYNGEE. This CDR3 is built from 13 residues. Trimming cost V 2 bases and J 5 bases; bases outside gene matches: 4. The DNA of the CDR3 is TGTGCCAGCAGCGTGGACAGGTTACACGAGCAGTACTTC. Amino acid sequence: CASSVDRLHEQYF.

The rearrangement joins TRBV6-5 to TRBJ2-7; perhaps TRBD1 as D (6 bases). V lost 6 bases and J lost 2, with 14 bases in between. Looked up from germline, CDR1 is MNHEY and CDR2 is SVGAGI. This CDR3 spans 14 amino acids. CDR3 sequence reads: CASRPKGVPYEQYF. The CDR3 DNA is TGTGCCAGCAGACCAAAGGGGGTCCCCTACGAGCAGTACTTC.

The J gene is TRBJ1-2, the V gene TRBV2; 9 bases line up with TRBD1. Per the germline V gene, CDR1 is SNHLY and CDR2 is FYNNEI. V lost 9 bases to trimming and J lost 0 bases; unmatched junction nucleotides: 5. The CDR3 has 14 residues. CDR3 nucleotide sequence: TGTGCCAGAAAGGGACAGGGAGCTAACTATGGCTACACCTTC. This translates into CARKGQGANYGYTF.

V usage is TRBV4-1 and J usage is TRBJ1-4, with TRBD1 identical over 7 bases. Germline CDR1 MGHRA, CDR2 YSYEKL. The CDR3 has 16 residues. V gave up 2 bases and J gave up 4 bases; unmatched junction bases: 7. The CDR3 protein is CASSQPPGTVNEKLFF. DNA for the CDR3: TGCGCCAGCAGCCAACCTCCCGGGACAGTTAATGAAAAACTGTTTTTT.